Listed below are T cell receptor beta chains from one sample, sequenced in a study of brain T cells in children with intractable seizures. Sequenced by immunoSEQ multiplex PCR; TCRdb stores in-frame clones only, minus some. The sample records about 320,000 clones, about 93% being singletons. The sequences come from peripheral blood, collected roughly 5 months after surgery. The receptors were gathered from a boy under two years old with tuberous sclerosis and intractable seizures. Each CDR3 is given with its conserved first and last residue. The D gene is left open where the match is weak. Rows give clone size only sometimes, using once, few, many, or a class for an expanded clone.

V	D	size	J	CDR3	DNA
TRBV4-1	NA	NA	TRBJ2-6	CASSPLFRADGANVLTF	TGCGCCAGCAGCCCCCTATTTAGGGCAGACGGGGCCAACGTCCTGACTTTC
TRBV7-3	NA	NA	TRBJ2-1	CASSLTSEVEQFF	TGTGCCAGCAGCTTAACTAGCGAAGTTGAACAGTTCTTC
TRBV9	TRBD1	once	TRBJ2-1	CASSVGVQGAYNEQFF	TGTGCCAGCAGCGTAGGAGTACAGGGGGCCTACAATGAGCAGTTCTTC
TRBV12-3/TRBV12-4	NA	NA	TRBJ2-5	CASTPGAGETQYF	TGTGCCAGCACCCCGGGGGCTGGGGAGACCCAGTACTTC
TRBV20-1	NA	NA	TRBJ2-1	CSSRGDAQFF	TGCAGTTCCAGGGGAGACGCGCAGTTCTTC
TRBV29-1	NA	NA	TRBJ1-2	CSVEDGGNYGYTF	TGCAGCGTTGAAGACGGAGGGAACTATGGCTACACCTTC
TRBV7-3	NA	NA	TRBJ2-1	CASSPQVQGPRNEQFF	TGTGCCAGCAGCCCTCAAGTGCAGGGCCCGCGCAATGAGCAGTTCTTC
TRBV12-3/TRBV12-4	NA	NA	TRBJ2-7	CASSLLGSNEQYF	TGTGCCAGCAGTTTGTTAGGCAGCAACGAGCAGTACTTC
TRBV7-3	TRBD1	NA	TRBJ2-7	CASSLMPGGLYEQYF	TGTGCCAGCAGCTTAATGCCAGGGGGCTTGTACGAGCAGTACTTC
TRBV4-2	TRBD2	NA	TRBJ2-1	CASSQESGLGSFDEQFF	TGTGCCAGCAGCCAAGAATCGGGACTAGGGAGCTTCGATGAGCAGTTCTTC
TRBV6-5	NA	NA	TRBJ1-4	CASSYGEEDEKLFF	TGTGCCAGCAGTTACGGGGAGGAAGATGAAAAACTGTTTTTT
TRBV14	NA	NA	TRBJ2-7	CASSPFDSYEQYF	TGTGCCAGCAGCCCCTTTGACAGCTACGAGCAGTACTTC
TRBV15	NA	NA	TRBJ2-4	CATSRPMDVAKNIQYF	TGTGCCACCAGCAGGCCTATGGACGTAGCCAAAAACATTCAGTACTTC
TRBV2	NA	NA	TRBJ1-3	CASSEGGNTIYF	TGTGCCAGCAGTGAGGGTGGAAACACCATATATTTT
TRBV24-1	NA	NA	TRBJ1-6	CATSDSLAPPPLHF	TGTGCCACCAGTGACTCCTTGGCCCCCCCACCCCTCCACTTT
TRBV5-8	NA	NA	TRBJ2-7	CASSPRDFSYEQYF	TGTGCCAGCAGCCCCCGGGACTTTTCTTACGAGCAGTACTTC
TRBV29-1	NA	NA	TRBJ2-6	CSVEGWDTSSGANVLTF	TGCAGCGTGGAAGGGTGGGACACTAGCTCTGGGGCCAACGTCCTGACTTTC
TRBV9	NA	once	TRBJ1-2	CASSVGLDPYGYTF	TGTGCCAGCAGCGTAGGTCTCGACCCCTATGGCTACACCTTC
TRBV13	NA	NA	TRBJ1-6	CASSEHRASPLHF	TGTGCCAGCAGCGAACACAGGGCTTCACCCCTCCACTTT
TRBV5-1	NA	NA	TRBJ2-7	CASNPDGSSYEQYF	TGCGCCAGCAACCCCGACGGGAGCTCCTACGAGCAGTACTTC
TRBV4-2	NA	NA	TRBJ2-1	CASSQGSSYNEQFF	TGTGCCAGCAGCCAAGGTAGCTCCTACAATGAGCAGTTCTTC
TRBV5-8	NA	NA	TRBJ2-1	CASSLDDLYNEQFF	TGTGCCAGCAGCTTGGACGACCTTTACAATGAGCAGTTCTTC
TRBV7-3	NA	NA	TRBJ2-7	CASSLTGTESSYEQYF	TGTGCCAGCAGCTTAACGGGGACGGAAAGCTCCTACGAGCAGTACTTC
TRBV11-1	TRBD1	NA	TRBJ2-3	CASSRTGISTDTQYF	TGTGCCAGCAGCCGGACAGGGATTAGCACAGATACGCAGTATTTT
TRBV28	NA	NA	TRBJ1-5	CASSLEIRGSNQPQHF	TGTGCCAGCAGTTTAGAGATACGAGGTAGCAATCAGCCCCAGCATTTT
TRBV4-1	NA	NA	TRBJ2-7	CASSASHRALQAYEQYF	TGCGCCAGCAGCGCCAGCCACCGGGCTCTTCAGGCGTACGAGCAGTACTTC
TRBV4-1	NA	NA	TRBJ1-2	CASSQVETENYGYTF	TGCGCCAGCAGCCAAGTAGAAACAGAAAACTATGGCTACACCTTC
TRBV19	NA	few	TRBJ1-2	CATQGYYGYTF	TGTGCCACCCAAGGGTACTATGGCTACACCTTC
TRBV9	NA	once	TRBJ1-5	CASSVSGDEDQPQHF	TGTGCCAGCAGCGTGTCAGGGGATGAGGATCAGCCCCAGCATTTT
TRBV11-3	NA	few	TRBJ1-1	CASSLDRNTEAFF	TGTGCCAGCAGCTTAGATAGGAACACTGAAGCTTTCTTT
TRBV6-5	NA	NA	TRBJ2-3	CASSLGRFSTDTQYF	TGTGCCAGCAGCCTAGGGCGGTTCTCAACAGATACGCAGTATTTT
TRBV2	NA	NA	TRBJ1-4	CASSDRATNEKLFF	TGTGCCAGCAGTGACAGGGCAACTAATGAAAAACTGTTTTTT
TRBV6-6	NA	NA	TRBJ2-7	CASSHPDGYEQYF	TGTGCCAGCAGTCACCCGGACGGCTACGAGCAGTACTTC
TRBV7-9	TRBD1	NA	TRBJ1-1	CASSLSGTGPNTEAFF	TGTGCCAGCAGCTTAAGTGGGACAGGGCCGAACACTGAAGCTTTCTTT
TRBV7-3	NA	NA	TRBJ2-5	CASSPSPRETQYF	TGTGCCAGCAGCCCCTCTCCTCGGGAGACCCAGTACTTC
TRBV7-2	TRBD1	NA	TRBJ2-6	CASSLDRGLSGANVLTF	TGTGCCAGCAGCTTAGACAGGGGGCTGTCTGGGGCCAACGTCCTGACTTTC
TRBV18	TRBD1	NA	TRBJ1-2	CASSPGTALTNYGYTF	TGTGCCAGCTCGCCCGGGACAGCCCTCACTAACTATGGCTACACCTTC
TRBV4-1	TRBD1	NA	TRBJ2-7	CASSQVGKGAYEQYF	TGCGCCAGCAGCCAAGTAGGGAAGGGGGCTTACGAGCAGTACTTC
TRBV11-2	NA	NA	TRBJ2-7	CASSSQLTYEQYF	TGTGCCAGCAGCTCACAGCTTACCTACGAGCAGTACTTC
TRBV4-1	NA	NA	TRBJ2-5	CASSPGEETQYF	TGCGCCAGCAGCCCAGGGGAGGAGACCCAGTACTTC
TRBV7-9	NA	NA	TRBJ2-2	CASSLTRGSTGELFF	TGTGCCAGCAGCTTAACCCGGGGGAGTACCGGGGAGCTGTTTTTT
TRBV25-1	NA	NA	TRBJ2-7	CASSPELDLYEQYF	TGTGCCAGCAGCCCAGAACTGGACCTCTACGAGCAGTACTTC
TRBV5-1	NA	NA	TRBJ2-7	CASSLAGNYEQYF	TGCGCCAGCAGCTTGGCGGGTAACTACGAGCAGTACTTC
TRBV28	NA	once	TRBJ2-1	CASRHPFRRGLFYNEQFF	TGTGCCAGCAGACACCCCTTTCGGAGGGGGCTATTCTACAATGAGCAGTTCTTC
TRBV5-1	TRBD2	NA	TRBJ2-7	CASSATSSGVRYEQYF	TGCGCCAGCAGCGCCACCTCTAGCGGCGTTCGCTACGAGCAGTACTTC
TRBV7-9	NA	NA	TRBJ1-1	CASSLRDVNTEAFF	TGTGCCAGCAGCTTGAGGGATGTGAACACTGAAGCTTTCTTT
TRBV11-2	NA	once	TRBJ2-2	CASSPRSRRGTGELFF	TGTGCCAGCAGCCCCCGGTCCAGACGGGGCACCGGGGAGCTGTTTTTT
TRBV30	NA	NA	TRBJ2-7	CAWSAGGVPYEQYF	TGTGCCTGGAGTGCAGGTGGGGTGCCCTACGAGCAGTACTTC
TRBV30	TRBD1	NA	TRBJ1-2	CAWSSTGNYGYTF	TGTGCCTGGAGTTCGACAGGGAACTATGGCTACACCTTC
TRBV2	NA	NA	TRBJ2-2	CAIVRGSTGELFF	TGTGCCATCGTTCGGGGGTCCACCGGGGAGCTGTTTTTT
TRBV5-1	TRBD2	NA	TRBJ2-2	CASSPGTREGLNSGELFF	TGCGCCAGCAGCCCCGGGACTAGAGAAGGCTTAAACTCCGGGGAGCTGTTTTTT